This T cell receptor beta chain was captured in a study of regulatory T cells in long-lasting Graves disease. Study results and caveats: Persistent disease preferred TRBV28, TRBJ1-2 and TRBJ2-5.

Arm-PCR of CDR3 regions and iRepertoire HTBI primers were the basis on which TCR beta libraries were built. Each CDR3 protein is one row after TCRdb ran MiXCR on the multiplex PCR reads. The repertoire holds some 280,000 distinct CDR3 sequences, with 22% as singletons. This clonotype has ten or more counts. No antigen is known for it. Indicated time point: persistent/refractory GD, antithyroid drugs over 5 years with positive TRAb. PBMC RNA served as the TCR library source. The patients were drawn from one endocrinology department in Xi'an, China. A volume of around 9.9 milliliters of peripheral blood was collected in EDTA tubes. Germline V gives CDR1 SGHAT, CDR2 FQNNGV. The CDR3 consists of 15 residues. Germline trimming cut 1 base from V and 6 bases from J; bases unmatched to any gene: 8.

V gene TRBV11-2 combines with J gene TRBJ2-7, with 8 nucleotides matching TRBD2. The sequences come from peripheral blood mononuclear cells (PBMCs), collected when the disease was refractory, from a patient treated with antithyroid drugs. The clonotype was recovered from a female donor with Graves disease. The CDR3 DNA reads TGTGCCAGCAGCTTAGGAGGCGGGAGGTACGGCGAGCAGTACTTC. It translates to CASSLGGGRYGEQYF.